This TCR beta chain was profiled in a study of T cell repertoires in cytomegalovirus infection (dated by TCRdb to about 2019). For the study in its entirety: The HLA type of each donor mattered for the analysis, because public TCR beta signatures pointed to carriage of CMV infection along with the matching HLA type.

This clonotype was recorded a few times. There is no known antigen for this receptor. It has no much larger one-base neighbor in the sample; base qualities were not kept. The CDR1 and CDR2 encoded by the germline V gene are SGHNT and YENEEA. Here V drops 0 bases and J drops 11 bases, and the junction holds 15 bases not matched to any gene. CDR3 length: 17 amino acids, cysteine to phenylalanine. Just CDR3 DNA is preserved here, 51 bases in frame from base 1. The paper's findings and limits, for the study overall: In both this cohort and an independent approximately 370-donor cohort, the cumulative frequency of public TCR beta family members distinguished carriers of CMV infection plus the relevant HLA type. The ex vivo response was dominated by HLA-C-restricted CMV-specific TCR beta clonotypes, and the single most frequent clonotype in two of eight donors was supplied by these HLA-C-restricted clonotypes.

Reads for this sample came from an Illumina HiSeq 1500. The raw public data were reprocessed by TCRdb itself: fastp quality trimming at Q25, MiXCR clonotype calling, in-frame beta chains only. Every entry covers one CDR3 protein and lists the most common genes and DNA from its rows. The sample table lists about 460,000 distinct CDR3 sequences, approximately 10% of them with a count of one. Of the sample, roughly 10% falls within the top ten clones. The rearrangement joined TRBV11-3 to TRBJ1-1; 10 nucleotides in the junction match TRBD1. The material sequenced was PBMCs. This sequence was found in a human donor in good health (CMV status not recorded). Some clones in this sample may be carry-over from other donors' samples. The nucleotide sequence reads TGTGCCAGCAGCTTAGAAGGGCCACGGACAGGGGGAAAGACCGCTTTCTTT. Its product reads: CASSLEGPRTGGKTAFF.